The 5 T cell receptor beta chains given below trace back to one sample, sequenced in a study of T-cell reconstitution after alpha-beta-depleted transplantation in children. Using unique molecular identifiers, the investigators prepared the TCRbeta library. TCRdb fed the PCR reads into MiXCR, producing one record per CDR3 protein. This sample has 180,000 or so distinct CDR3 sequences, with about 6% found just once. The specimen was PBMCs, collected before TCRalphabeta/CD19-depleted stem cell transplant. These receptors were taken from a girl less than two years old with combined immunodeficiency, due to receive a stem cell transplant.

This clonotype was counted ten times or more. The J gene is TRBJ1-1, the V gene TRBV7-6; 9 positions match TRBD1. V lost 5 bases, J lost 3 bases, and 4 bases stayed unmatched. There are 14 residues in the CDR3. The germline V gene has CDR1 SGHVS and CDR2 FNYEAQ. The CDR3 loop is CASSTRQGDTEAFF. CDR3 coding DNA: TGTGCCAGCAGCACAAGACAGGGGGACACTGAAGCTTTCTTT.

Only a few counts were recorded for this clonotype. The chain is built from TRBV18 and TRBJ1-3; no clear D gene. The CDR3 loop spans 16 amino acids. V was pared by 1 base and J by 5 bases, with 15 bases between. CDR1 and CDR2 from the germline V gene are KGHSH and LQKENI. The CDR3 DNA follows: TGTGCCAGCTCACCACGAGCCGAATCGTTCCGAAACACCATATATTTT. Encoded protein: CASSPRAESFRNTIYF.

This clonotype was found many times. This chain uses TRBV6-2 or TRBV6-3 with TRBJ2-1, with D perhaps TRBD2 (6 bases). This CDR3 has 13 residues. The V end was cut by 8 bases, the J end by 8 bases, with 16 bases between. Germline loops: CDR1 MNHEY, CDR2 SVGEGT. The CDR3 loop reads CASSGVGRDEQFF. CDR3 sequence (DNA): TGTGCCAGCTCGGGAGTGGGACGGGATGAGCAGTTCTTC.

This clonotype was detected once. This chain joins TRBV4-3 and TRBJ2-1, with D tentatively TRBD1 (6 bases). Trimming pared 4 bases from V and 3 bases from J, leaving 16 bases between. CDR3 length: 16 residues. Germline CDR1 LGHNA, CDR2 YSLEER. CDR3 residues: CASSPQRGIYYNEQFF. The DNA for the CDR3 is TGCGCCAGCAGCCCCCAAAGGGGGATTTACTACAATGAGCAGTTCTTC.

This clonotype was counted ten times or more. CDR3 region: CASSSGTGLFEQYF. The CDR3 DNA follows: TGTGCCAGCAGTTCCGGGACAGGGCTGTTCGAGCAGTACTTC. The V and J genes are TRBV28 and TRBJ2-7; 9 bases map to TRBD1. Germline V gives CDR1 MDHEN, CDR2 SYDVKM. Trimming cost V 4 bases and J 6 bases; bases outside gene matches: 7. The CDR3 runs 14 residues.